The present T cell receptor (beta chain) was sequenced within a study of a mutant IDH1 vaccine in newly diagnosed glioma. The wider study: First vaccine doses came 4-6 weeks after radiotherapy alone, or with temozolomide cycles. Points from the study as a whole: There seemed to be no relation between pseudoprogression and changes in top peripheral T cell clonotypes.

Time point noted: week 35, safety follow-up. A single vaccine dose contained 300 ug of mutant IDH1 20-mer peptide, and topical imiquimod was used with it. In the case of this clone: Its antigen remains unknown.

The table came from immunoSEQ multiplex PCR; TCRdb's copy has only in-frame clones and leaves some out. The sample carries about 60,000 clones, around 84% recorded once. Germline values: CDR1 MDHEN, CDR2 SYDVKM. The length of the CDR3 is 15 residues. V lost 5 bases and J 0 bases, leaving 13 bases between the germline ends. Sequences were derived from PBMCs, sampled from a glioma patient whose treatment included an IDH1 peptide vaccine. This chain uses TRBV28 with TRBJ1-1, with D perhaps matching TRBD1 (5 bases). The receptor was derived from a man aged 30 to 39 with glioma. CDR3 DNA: TGTGCCAGCAGTCCTGGGGGAGTCATGAACACTGAAGCTTTCTTT. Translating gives CASSPGGVMNTEAFF.